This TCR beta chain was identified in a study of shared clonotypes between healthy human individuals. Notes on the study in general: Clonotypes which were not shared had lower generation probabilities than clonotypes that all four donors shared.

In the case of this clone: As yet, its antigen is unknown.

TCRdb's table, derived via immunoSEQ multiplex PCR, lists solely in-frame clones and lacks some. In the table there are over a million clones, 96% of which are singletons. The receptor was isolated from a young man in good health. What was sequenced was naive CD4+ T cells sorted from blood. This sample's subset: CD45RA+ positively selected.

CDR3 DNA: TGCGCCAGCAGCTTGGGTTCCAGGGATCTGAGTGGAAACACCATATATTTT. Its translation: CASSLGSRDLSGNTIYF. The gene calls are TRBV5-1 and TRBJ1-3, with a weak D call TRBD1 (5 bases). Germline V gene data show CDR1 as SGHRS and CDR2 as YFSETQ. The CDR3 is 17 amino acids. V gave up 0 bases and J gave up 3 bases, with 16 bases separating them. Full variable domain (outside the CDR3, taken from reference TRBV5-1 and TRBJ1-3): KAGVTQTPRYLIKTRGQQVTLSCSPISGHRSVSWYQQTPGQGLQFLFEYFSETQRNKGNFPGRFSGRQFSNSRSEMNVSTLELGDSALYLCASSLGSRDLSGNTIYFGEGSWLTVV.